The sample holds one count of the clone carrying this TCR beta chain. This entry is derived from a study of patients and donors after allogeneic stem cell transplantation. TCRdb re-called the RT-PCR reads through MiXCR, storing one row per CDR3 protein. Among over 200,000 distinct CDR3 sequences listed, about 37% were seen once. V was trimmed by 4 bases and J by 6 bases, leaving 14 bases between them. Per the germline V gene, CDR1 is LGHNA and CDR2 is YSLEER. The CDR3 runs 14 residues. The V call is TRBV4-3, the J call TRBJ2-3; D is unresolved. This TCR derives from a human donor who was either an allogeneic HSCT recipient or a stem cell or donor lymphocyte infusion donor (not recorded which). It is not recorded whose cells these are; they may come from a transplant donor. The sequencing sample was made of blood, either unsorted or a sorted T cell fraction (not recorded which). The CDR3 is CASSPLRRSDTQYF. The CDR3 DNA sequence: TGCGCCAGCAGCCCCCTTCGGAGATCGGATACGCAGTATTTT.